There are many counts of the clone carrying this T cell receptor beta chain. Its specificity is unknown. Production of TCR beta cDNA used around 500 ng total RNA together with a constant-region primer. Libraries covering TCR beta were generated through three nested multiplex PCR rounds (using a slightly modified ARM-PCR). The first two PCR rounds used TRBV1-TRBV30 forward primers with a C-beta reverse primer, roughly 11 cycles each. MiXCR, run by TCRdb on the multiplex PCR reads, gives a single entry per CDR3 protein. The data show 300,000 to 400,000 distinct CDR3 sequences, about two thirds seen once. This entry is derived from a study of tumor-infiltrating lymphocytes in primary liver carcinoma. Trimming cost V 2 bases and J 5 bases; bases outside gene matches: 6. The CDR3 contains 14 residues. Germline V gene lookup returns CDR1 SGHNT and CDR2 YYREEE (reference sequence). Germline DNA was also extracted, and blood RNA derived from unsorted whole blood.

The study's findings and limits: Researchers did not compare CD4+ and CD8+ repertoires, as samples were bulk unsorted. Overlap between tumor regions exceeded overlap of tumor with adjacent tissue or blood.

The gene calls are TRBV5-4 and TRBJ2-7, with 8 bases identical to TRBD2. The TCR was taken from a man between 35 and 55 years old with primary liver carcinoma and hepatitis B virus infection. Sample: peripheral blood. The CDR3, as DNA: TGTGCCAGCAGCTTAGCGGGAGTTTCCCACGAGCAGTACTTC. It is translated as CASSLAGVSHEQYF.